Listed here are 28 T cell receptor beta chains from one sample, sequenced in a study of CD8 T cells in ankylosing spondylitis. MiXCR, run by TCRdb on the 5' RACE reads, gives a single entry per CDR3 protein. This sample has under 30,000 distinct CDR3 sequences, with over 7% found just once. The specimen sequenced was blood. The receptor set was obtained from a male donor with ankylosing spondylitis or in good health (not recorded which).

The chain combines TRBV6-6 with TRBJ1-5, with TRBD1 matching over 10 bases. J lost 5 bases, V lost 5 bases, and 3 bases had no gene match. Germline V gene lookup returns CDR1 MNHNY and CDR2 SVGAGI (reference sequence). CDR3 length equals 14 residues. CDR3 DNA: TGTGCCAGCAGTACGACAGGGGGCGATCAGCCCCAGCATTTT. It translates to CASSTTGGDQPQHF.

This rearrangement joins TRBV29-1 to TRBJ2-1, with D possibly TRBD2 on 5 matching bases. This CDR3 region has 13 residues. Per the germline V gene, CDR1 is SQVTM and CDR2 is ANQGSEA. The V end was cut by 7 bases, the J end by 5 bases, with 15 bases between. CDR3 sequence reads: CSALGWRDNEQFF. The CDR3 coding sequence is TGCAGCGCCTTAGGGTGGCGGGACAATGAGCAGTTCTTC.

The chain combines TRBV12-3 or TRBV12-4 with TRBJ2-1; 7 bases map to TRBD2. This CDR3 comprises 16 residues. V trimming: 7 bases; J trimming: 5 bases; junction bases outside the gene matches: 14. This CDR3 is CASKGLSGPSDNEQFF. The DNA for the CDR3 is TGTGCCAGCAAGGGCCTTAGCGGGCCTTCGGACAATGAGCAGTTCTTC.

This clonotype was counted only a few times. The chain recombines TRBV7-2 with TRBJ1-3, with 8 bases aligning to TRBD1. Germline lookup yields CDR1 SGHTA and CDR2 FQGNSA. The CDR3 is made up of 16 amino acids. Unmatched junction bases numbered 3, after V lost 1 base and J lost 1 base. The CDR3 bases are TGTGCCAGCAGCTTAGACCGGGACAGGTCTGGAAACACCATATATTTT. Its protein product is CASSLDRDRSGNTIYF. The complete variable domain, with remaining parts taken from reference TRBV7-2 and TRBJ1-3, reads GAGVSQSPSNKVTEKGKDVELRCDPISGHTALYWYRQSLGQGLEFLIYFQGNSAPDKSGLPSDRFSAERTGGSVSTLTIQRTQQEDSAVYLCASSLDRDRSGNTIYFGEGSWLTVV.

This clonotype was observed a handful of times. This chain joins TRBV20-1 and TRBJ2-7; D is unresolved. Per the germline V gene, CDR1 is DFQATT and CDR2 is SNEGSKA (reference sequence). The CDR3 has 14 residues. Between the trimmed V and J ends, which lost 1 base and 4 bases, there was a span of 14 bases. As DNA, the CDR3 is TGCAGTGCTAGAGCCGTAATGACTGGGTACGAGCAGTACGTC. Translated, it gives CSARAVMTGYEQYV.

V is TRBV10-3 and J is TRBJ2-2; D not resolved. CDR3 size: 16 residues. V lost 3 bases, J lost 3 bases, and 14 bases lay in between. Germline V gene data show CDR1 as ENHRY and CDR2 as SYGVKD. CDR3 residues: CAISDPGSADTGELFF. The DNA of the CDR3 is TGTGCCATCAGTGATCCAGGAAGTGCGGACACCGGGGAGCTGTTTTTT.

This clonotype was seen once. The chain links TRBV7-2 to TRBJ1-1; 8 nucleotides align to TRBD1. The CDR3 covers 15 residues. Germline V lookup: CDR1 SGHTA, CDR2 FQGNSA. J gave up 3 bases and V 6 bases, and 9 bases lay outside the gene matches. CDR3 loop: CASSLSGQGDTEAFF. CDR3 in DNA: TGTGCCAGCAGTCTTTCCGGACAGGGTGACACTGAAGCTTTCTTT.

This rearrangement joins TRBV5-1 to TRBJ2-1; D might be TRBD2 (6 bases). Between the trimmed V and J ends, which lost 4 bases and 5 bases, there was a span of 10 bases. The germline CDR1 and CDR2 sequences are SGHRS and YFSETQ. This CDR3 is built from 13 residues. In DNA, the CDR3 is TGCGCCAGCAGCCAAGGACTAAACAATGAGCAGTTCTTC. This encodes CASSQGLNNEQFF.

Written as DNA, the CDR3 is TGTGCCAGCAGTGTGGGGCCCGGAGAGACCCAGTACTTC. This sequence encodes CASSVGPGETQYF. The V and J genes are TRBV12-3 or TRBV12-4 and TRBJ2-5; D may be TRBD1 (5 bases). The CDR3 is made up of 13 amino acids. Trimming took 5 bases from V and 4 from J, leaving 11 bases between them.

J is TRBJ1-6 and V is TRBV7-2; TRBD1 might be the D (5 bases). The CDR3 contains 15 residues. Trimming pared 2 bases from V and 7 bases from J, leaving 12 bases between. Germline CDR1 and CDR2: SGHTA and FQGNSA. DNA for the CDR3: TGTGCCAGCAGCTTACAGGGAAGAGGCAATTCACCCCTCCACTTT. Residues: CASSLQGRGNSPLHF.

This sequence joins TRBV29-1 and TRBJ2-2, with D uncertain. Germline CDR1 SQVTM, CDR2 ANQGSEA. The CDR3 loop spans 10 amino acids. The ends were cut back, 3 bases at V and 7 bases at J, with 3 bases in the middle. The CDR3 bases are TGCAGCGTTGATAACGGGGAGCTGTTTTTT. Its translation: CSVDNGELFF.

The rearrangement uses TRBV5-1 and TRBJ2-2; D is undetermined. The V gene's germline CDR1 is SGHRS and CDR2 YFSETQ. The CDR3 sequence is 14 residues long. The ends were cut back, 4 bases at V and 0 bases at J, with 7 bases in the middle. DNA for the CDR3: TGCGCCAGCAGCACCAACGCGAACACCGGGGAGCTGTTTTTT. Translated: CASSTNANTGELFF.

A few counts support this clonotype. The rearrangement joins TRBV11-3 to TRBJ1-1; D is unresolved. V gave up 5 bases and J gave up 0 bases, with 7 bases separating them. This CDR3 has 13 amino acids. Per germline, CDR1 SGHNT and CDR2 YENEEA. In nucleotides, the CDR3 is TGTGCCAGCAGCCTCATGATGAACACTGAAGCTTTCTTT. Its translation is CASSLMMNTEAFF. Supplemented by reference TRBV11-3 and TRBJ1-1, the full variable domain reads EAGVVQSPRYKIIEKKQPVAFWCNPISGHNTLYWYLQNLGQGPELLIRYENEEAVDDSQLPKDRFSAERLKGVDSTLKIQPAELGDSAVYLCASSLMMNTEAFFGQGTRLTVV.

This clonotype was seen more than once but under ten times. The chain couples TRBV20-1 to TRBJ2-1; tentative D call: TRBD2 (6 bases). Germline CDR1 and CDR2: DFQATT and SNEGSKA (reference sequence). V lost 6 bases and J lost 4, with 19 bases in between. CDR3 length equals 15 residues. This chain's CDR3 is CSAPMGDLLYNEQFF. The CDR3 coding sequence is TGCAGTGCCCCGATGGGGGACTTGCTTTACAATGAGCAGTTCTTC.

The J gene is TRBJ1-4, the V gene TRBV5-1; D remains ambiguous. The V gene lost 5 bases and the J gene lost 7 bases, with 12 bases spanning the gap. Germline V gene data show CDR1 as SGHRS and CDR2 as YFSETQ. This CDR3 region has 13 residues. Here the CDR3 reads CASSARGAEKLFF. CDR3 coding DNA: TGCGCCAGCAGTGCACGGGGAGCTGAAAAACTGTTTTTT.

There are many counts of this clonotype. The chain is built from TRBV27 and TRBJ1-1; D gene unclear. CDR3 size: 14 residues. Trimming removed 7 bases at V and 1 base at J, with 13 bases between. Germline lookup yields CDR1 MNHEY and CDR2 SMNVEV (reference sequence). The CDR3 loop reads CASKLAGKNTEAFF. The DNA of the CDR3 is TGTGCCAGCAAGTTGGCGGGTAAGAACACTGAAGCTTTCTTT.

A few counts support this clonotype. The CDR3 sequence: CASRDTTGSHEQYV. The CDR3 coding sequence is TGTGCCAGCAGGGATACGACAGGGAGTCACGAGCAGTACGTC. V and J are TRBV6-2 or TRBV6-3 and TRBJ2-7; 7 bases match TRBD1. V was pared by 6 bases and J by 5 bases, with 10 bases of the junction left unmatched. CDR3 length equals 14 residues. CDR1 and CDR2 (germline): MNHEY, SVGEGT.

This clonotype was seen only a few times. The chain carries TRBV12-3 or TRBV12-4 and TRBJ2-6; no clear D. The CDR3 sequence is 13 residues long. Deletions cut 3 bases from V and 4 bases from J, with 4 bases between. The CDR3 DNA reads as TGTGCCAGCAGTTTGGGCGGGGCCAACGTCCTGACTTTC. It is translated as CASSLGGANVLTF.

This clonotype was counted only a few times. CDR3 sequence reads: CSARDSDRGKEKLFF. The CDR3 bases are TGCAGTGCTAGAGACTCGGACAGGGGGAAGGAAAAACTGTTTTTT. The chain has TRBV20-1 and TRBJ1-4; 10 nucleotides line up with TRBD1. Unmatched junction bases numbered 6, after V lost 0 bases and J lost 8 bases. This CDR3 is built from 15 residues. The germline gives CDR1 DFQATT, CDR2 SNEGSKA (reference sequence).

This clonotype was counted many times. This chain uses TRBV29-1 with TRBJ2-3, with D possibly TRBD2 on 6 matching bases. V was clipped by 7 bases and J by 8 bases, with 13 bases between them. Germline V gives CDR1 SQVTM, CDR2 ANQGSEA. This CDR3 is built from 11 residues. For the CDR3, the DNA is TGCAGCGGGGGACTGGTGGGTACGCAGTATTTT. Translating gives CSGGLVGTQYF.

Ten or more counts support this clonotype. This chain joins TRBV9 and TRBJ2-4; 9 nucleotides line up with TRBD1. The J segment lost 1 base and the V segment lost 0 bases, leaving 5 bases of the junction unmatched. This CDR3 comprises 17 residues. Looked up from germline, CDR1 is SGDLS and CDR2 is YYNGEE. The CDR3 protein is CASSVATGTGAKNIQYF. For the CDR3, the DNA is TGTGCCAGCAGCGTAGCTACGGGGACAGGGGCCAAAAACATTCAGTACTTC.

The CDR3 spells CASSRSGPYNEQFF. CDR3 in DNA: TGTGCCAGCAGCCGAAGCGGACCATACAATGAGCAGTTCTTC. This chain links TRBV7-2 with TRBJ2-1; D is possibly TRBD2 (5 bases). The germline V gene has CDR1 SGHTA and CDR2 FQGNSA. V was trimmed by 5 bases and J by 4 bases, leaving 12 bases between them. This CDR3 has 14 residues.

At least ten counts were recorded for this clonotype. The CDR3 reads CATSRDLSRGNQPQHF. The CDR3 nucleotides read TGTGCCACCAGCAGAGATCTCAGCCGGGGCAATCAGCCCCAGCATTTT. The V gene is TRBV15, the J gene TRBJ1-5; D is unresolved. The CDR3 has 16 amino acids. Trimming cost V 0 bases and J 2 bases, with 11 bases left between them. CDR1 LNHNV and CDR2 YYDKDF come from the germline V gene (reference sequence).

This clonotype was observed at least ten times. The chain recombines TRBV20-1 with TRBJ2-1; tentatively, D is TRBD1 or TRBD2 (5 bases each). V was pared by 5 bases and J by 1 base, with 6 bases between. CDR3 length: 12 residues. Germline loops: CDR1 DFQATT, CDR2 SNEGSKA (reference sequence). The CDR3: CSAEGSYNEQFF. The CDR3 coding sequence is TGCAGTGCTGAGGGGTCCTACAATGAGCAGTTCTTC.

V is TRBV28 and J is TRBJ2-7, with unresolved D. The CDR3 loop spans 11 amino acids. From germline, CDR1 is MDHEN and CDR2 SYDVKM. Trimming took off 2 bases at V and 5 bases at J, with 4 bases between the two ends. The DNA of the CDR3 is TGTGCCAGCAGTTTAATGAACGAGCAGTACTTC. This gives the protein CASSLMNEQYF.

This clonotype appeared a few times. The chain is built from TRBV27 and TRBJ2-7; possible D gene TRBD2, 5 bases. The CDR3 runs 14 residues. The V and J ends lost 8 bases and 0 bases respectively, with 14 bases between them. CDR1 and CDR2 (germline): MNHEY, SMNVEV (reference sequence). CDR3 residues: CASGELINSYEQYF. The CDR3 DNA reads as TGTGCCAGCGGGGAGTTAATAAACTCCTACGAGCAGTACTTC.

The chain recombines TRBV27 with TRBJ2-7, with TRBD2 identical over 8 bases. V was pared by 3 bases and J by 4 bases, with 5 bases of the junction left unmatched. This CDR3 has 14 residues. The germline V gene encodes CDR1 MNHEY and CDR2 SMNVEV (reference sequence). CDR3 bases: TGTGCCAGCAGTTTGAAAAGCGGGAGTTACGAGCAGTACTTC. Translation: CASSLKSGSYEQYF.

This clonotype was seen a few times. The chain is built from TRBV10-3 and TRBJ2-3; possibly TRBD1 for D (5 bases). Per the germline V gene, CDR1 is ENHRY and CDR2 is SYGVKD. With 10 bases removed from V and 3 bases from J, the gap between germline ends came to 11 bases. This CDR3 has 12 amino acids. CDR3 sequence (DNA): TGTGCCACGACAGATGTGACAGATACGCAGTATTTT. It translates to CATTDVTDTQYF.